This passage covers 29 T cell receptor beta chains from one sample sequenced in a study of vaccination and CD4 T cells after COVID-19. The Oncomine TCR Beta short-read assay sequenced DNA from cultured CD4+ T cells. From the PCR reads, TCRdb called clonotypes with MiXCR, one entry per CDR3 protein. The sample has roughly 14,000 distinct CDR3 sequences; about 45% are singletons. Antigens of these TCRs are unknown. Stated treatment: approximately nine-day PBMC culture with coronavirus spike peptide pools or control peptides (ViraFEST assay). Sequencing was done on a sample of CD4+ T cells from blood, cultured in vitro. The receptors were gathered from a human donor who had recovered from COVID-19.

This clonotype was found a few times. The chain carries TRBV7-9 and TRBJ2-7; 11 positions match TRBD1. Per the germline V gene, CDR1 is SEHNR and CDR2 is FQNEAQ (reference sequence). The CDR3 covers 15 residues. Trimming at V came to 1 base and at J to 2 bases, leaving 1 base not matched to a gene. The chain's CDR3 is CASSLGTGGTYEQYF. CDR3 sequence (DNA): TGTGCCAGCAGCTTAGGGACAGGGGGCACCTACGAGCAGTACTTC.

This clonotype appeared a few times. This rearrangement joins TRBV6-1 to TRBJ2-7; 10 nucleotides align to TRBD1. The CDR3 has 14 amino acids. V dropped 6 bases and J dropped 4; count of bases not matched to a gene: 6. CDR1 and CDR2 (germline): MNHNS, SASEGT. CDR3 bases: TGTGCCAGCAGATCCGGGACAGGGGCTTACGAGCAGTACTTC. It codes for CASRSGTGAYEQYF.

The chain is built from TRBV6-1 and TRBJ2-5; 10 nucleotides line up with TRBD2. The CDR3 covers 14 residues. J was trimmed by 7 bases and V by 3 bases; bases with no gene match: 5. CDR1 and CDR2 from the germline V gene are MNHNS and SASEGT. CDR3 amino acids: CASSESSGSLTQYF. CDR3 nucleotide sequence: TGTGCCAGCAGTGAGTCTAGCGGGAGTCTGACCCAGTACTTC.

This chain joins TRBV30 and TRBJ2-5; 8 positions agree with TRBD2. Losses at the gene ends were 2 bases for V and 2 bases for J; bases not matched to a gene: 7. This CDR3 spans 15 amino acids. Germline CDR1 and CDR2: GTSNPN and SVGIG (reference sequence). CDR3 DNA sequence: TGTGCCTGGAGTACTAGCGGTATCTCACAAGAGACCCAGTACTTC. Protein: CAWSTSGISQETQYF.

This chain links TRBV6-1 with TRBJ1-2; D gene unclear. Per germline, CDR1 MNHNS and CDR2 SASEGT. V was shortened by 7 bases and J by 3 bases, with 9 bases between the two germline ends. This CDR3 is 12 amino acids long. The CDR3 DNA reads TGTGCCAGCAACGCAGGATACTATGGCTACACCTTC. It translates to CASNAGYYGYTF.

This clonotype was detected a few times. This chain uses TRBV6-1 with TRBJ1-2; D is possibly TRBD1 (5 bases). V dropped 6 bases and J dropped 4 bases, with 12 bases sitting between them. The CDR3 contains 13 residues. Germline V CDR1 and CDR2: MNHNS, SASEGT. CDR3 sequence reads: CASRHGGAYGYTF. The CDR3 nucleotides read TGTGCCAGCAGGCACGGGGGAGCCTATGGCTACACCTTC.

The genes are TRBV6-2 or TRBV6-3 and TRBJ1-2; 7 nucleotides line up with TRBD1. Germline V gives CDR1 MNHEY, CDR2 SVGEGT. The CDR3 covers 19 residues. Unmatched junction bases numbered 20, after V lost 3 bases and J lost 4 bases. CDR3 sequence reads: CASSYGAFRSGQLGYGYTF. DNA for the CDR3: TGTGCCAGCAGTTATGGAGCGTTCCGATCGGGACAGCTCGGCTATGGCTACACCTTC.

The rearrangement joins TRBV12-3 or TRBV12-4 to TRBJ1-1; the D gene is possibly TRBD1 (5 bases). The CDR3 has 11 amino acids. Trimming left V 7 bases short and J 9 bases short, with 12 bases between. CDR3 nucleotides: TGTGCCAGCACCCTGCGGGGGAAAGCTTTCTTT. As protein: CASTLRGKAFF.

The chain carries TRBV6-5 and TRBJ1-1; D remains unclear. V dropped 0 bases and J dropped 1 base, with 6 bases sitting between them. CDR3 length: 14 amino acids. Germline CDR1 is MNHEY and CDR2 is SVGAGI. The CDR3 nucleotides are TGTGCCAGCAGTTACTCTAGGAAGAACACTGAAGCTTTCTTT. The encoded protein is CASSYSRKNTEAFF.

The chain recombines TRBV7-8 with TRBJ1-2; 7 nucleotides align to TRBD1. The CDR3 covers 13 residues. The germline CDR1 and CDR2 sequences are SGHVS and FQNEAQ. J was trimmed by 7 bases and V by 5 bases; bases with no gene match: 7. CDR3 in amino acids: CASSPRGLGGYTF. The CDR3 nucleotides are TGTGCCAGCAGCCCGAGGGGGCTAGGTGGCTACACCTTC.

The chain has TRBV7-2 and TRBJ1-1; possible D gene TRBD1, 6 bases. The CDR3 totals 14 residues. CDR1 SGHTA and CDR2 FQGNSA come from the germline V gene. Deletions cut 5 bases from V and 1 base from J, with 11 bases between. CDR3 amino acids: CASSHSTGNTEAFF. DNA of the CDR3: TGTGCCAGCAGCCACTCGACAGGGAACACTGAAGCTTTCTTT.

As for this clonotype: Just one base apart from a much larger clone, this may be a read error. This sequence joins TRBV20-1 and TRBJ1-6; TRBD1 might be the D (6 bases). With 7 bases removed from V and 7 bases from J, the gap between germline ends came to 14 bases. The CDR3 covers 13 residues. The germline V gene encodes CDR1 DFQATT and CDR2 SNEGSKA (reference sequence). CDR3 sequence: CSVTGFGNSPLHF. CDR3 DNA: TGCAGTGTTACAGGGTTTGGGAATTCACCCCTCCACTTT.

This chain joins TRBV2 and TRBJ1-2; TRBD1 agrees at 7 bases. Germline V gene data show CDR1 as SNHLY and CDR2 as FYNNEI. The CDR3 loop spans 14 amino acids. With V trimmed by 3 bases and J by 6 bases, 7 bases remained unmatched. The chain's CDR3 is CASSDGDSRDGYTF. In DNA, the CDR3 is TGTGCCAGCAGTGACGGGGACAGTCGAGATGGCTACACCTTC.

This clonotype is a singleton in its sample. The rearrangement links TRBV10-3 to TRBJ2-3; D uncertain. Per germline, CDR1 ENHRY and CDR2 SYGVKD. V lost 5 bases and J lost 3, with 6 bases in between. The CDR3 loop spans 12 amino acids. As DNA, the CDR3 is TGTGCCATCAGTCCACAGACAGATACGCAGTATTTT. This encodes CAISPQTDTQYF.

This clonotype was recorded a few times. J is TRBJ1-1 and V is TRBV7-2; D not resolved. This CDR3 comprises 13 residues. Germline values: CDR1 SGHTA, CDR2 FQGNSA. V gave up 0 bases and J gave up 4 bases, with 6 bases separating them. CDR3 in DNA: TGTGCCAGCAGCTTAGCCCAGGTCACTGAAGCTTTCTTT. Encoded protein: CASSLAQVTEAFF.

The CDR3 DNA reads TGCGCCAGCAGCTCGGGGGATGGGTCACCCCTCCACTTT. Protein: CASSSGDGSPLHF. The chain combines TRBV5-1 with TRBJ1-6, with D possibly TRBD1 on 5 matching bases. In germline, CDR1 is SGHRS, CDR2 YFSETQ. This CDR3 has 13 amino acids. V lost 3 bases and J 10 bases, leaving 11 bases between the germline ends.

This rearrangement joins TRBV2 to TRBJ1-2; D possibly corresponds to TRBD1 (6 bases). Germline V gene sequence: CDR1 SNHLY, CDR2 FYNNEI. This CDR3 has 12 amino acids. Trimming stripped 6 bases from V and 6 bases from J, with 11 bases between. The CDR3 sequence: CASRTGTDGYTF. CDR3 bases: TGTGCCAGCAGGACAGGCACCGATGGCTACACCTTC. Full variable domain (remainder filled in from reference TRBV2 and TRBJ1-2): EPEVTQTPSHQVTQMGQEVILRCVPISNHLYFYWYRQILGQKVEFLVSFYNNEISEKSEIFDDQFSVERPDGSNFTLKIRSTKLEDSAMYFCASRTGTDGYTFGSGTRLTVV.

This clonotype appeared a single time. This chain uses TRBV19 with TRBJ2-3, with TRBD2 matching over 8 bases. Per germline, CDR1 LNHDA and CDR2 SQIVND (reference sequence). CDR3 length: 18 amino acids. Germline trimming cut 2 bases from V and 0 bases from J; bases unmatched to any gene: 10. CDR3 in DNA: TGTGCCAGTAGTATAAGTTCAATCCGGGGGGGAAGCACAGATACGCAGTATTTT. This translates into CASSISSIRGGSTDTQYF.

This clonotype was observed a handful of times. The chain links TRBV6-4 to TRBJ2-2; the match to TRBD2 covers 8 bases. V lost 6 bases to trimming and J lost 6 bases; unmatched junction nucleotides: 6. Germline V CDR1 and CDR2: MRHNA, SNTAGT. The CDR3 is 14 amino acids. The CDR3 DNA follows: TGTGCCAGCAGCAGCGGGAGAGGGGCCGGGGAGCTGTTTTTT. Translated, it gives CASSSGRGAGELFF.

A single count supports this clonotype. The chain carries TRBV28 and TRBJ1-5; D gene uncertain. The CDR3 totals 17 residues. Germline values: CDR1 MDHEN, CDR2 SYDVKM. Trimming removed 6 bases from V and 4 bases from J, with 22 bases in between. CDR3 sequence: CASRQQTRSFQNQPQHF. CDR3 bases: TGTGCCAGCAGACAACAGACCAGATCCTTCCAAAATCAGCCCCAGCATTTT. The variable domain in full, completed from reference TRBV28 and TRBJ1-5, reads DVKVTQSSRYLVKRTGEKVFLECVQDMDHENMFWYRQDPGLGLRLIYFSYDVKMKEKGDIPEGYSVSREKKERFSLILESASTNQTSMYLCASRQQTRSFQNQPQHFGDGTRLSIL.

J is TRBJ1-2 and V is TRBV6-5, with D hard to call. Deletions cut 2 bases from V and 4 bases from J, with 17 bases between. Germline CDR1 is MNHEY and CDR2 is SVGAGI. CDR3 length equals 16 residues. In DNA form, the CDR3 reads TGTGCCAGCAGTTACGCCACGGGGTCCAATCCCTATGGCTACACCTTC. It specifies CASSYATGSNPYGYTF.

This clonotype was observed a handful of times. The chain employs TRBV21-1 and TRBJ1-5; the listed D gene, TRBD1, was not tested against the DNA. TRBV21-1 is a listed pseudogene. This CDR3 comprises 16 residues. The DNA for the CDR3 is TGTGCCAGCAGCAAATTGGGGGGGTGTAACAATCAGCCCCAGCATTTT. Amino acids: CASSKLGGCNNQPQHF.

The CDR3 DNA sequence: TGTGCCAGCAGAGATAGCAGGGGTGGCTACACCTTC. Protein: CASRDSRGGYTF. The rearrangement links TRBV27 to TRBJ1-2; possibly TRBD1 for D (6 bases). The CDR3 loop spans 12 amino acids. Germline CDR1 reads MNHEY; CDR2 reads SMNVEV (reference sequence). V was clipped by 6 bases and J by 7 bases, with 12 bases between them.

The rearrangement uses TRBV6-4 and TRBJ2-3, with TRBD2 matching over 7 bases. This CDR3 comprises 14 residues. Trimming took 3 bases from V and 1 from J; bases not matched to a gene: 1. Germline values: CDR1 MRHNA, CDR2 SNTAGT. The CDR3 bases are TGTGCCAGCAGTGAGCTAGCGGGCACAGATACGCAGTATTTT. This gives the protein CASSELAGTDTQYF.

This clonotype appeared a few times. The V and J genes are TRBV20-1 and TRBJ1-2; 7 nucleotides align to TRBD1. The CDR3 runs to 13 residues. Germline trimming cut 6 bases from V and 6 bases from J; bases unmatched to any gene: 10. Germline-derived CDR1 and CDR2 are DFQATT and SNEGSKA (reference sequence). The CDR3 sequence is CSALTGTVNGYTF. In nucleotides, the CDR3 is TGCAGTGCCTTGACAGGGACCGTCAATGGCTACACCTTC.

This chain joins TRBV19 and TRBJ2-3; 9 bases agree with TRBD1. The V segment lost 4 bases and the J segment 6 bases; nucleotides outside the gene matches: 11. This CDR3 contains 16 residues. Germline V gene sequence: CDR1 LNHDA, CDR2 SQIVND (reference sequence). The CDR3 region is CASSTRQGVFMDTQYF. CDR3 coding DNA: TGTGCCAGTAGTACGAGACAGGGGGTGTTCATGGATACGCAGTATTTT.

The chain carries TRBV7-9 and TRBJ2-2; 12 bases fit TRBD2. V shed 4 bases and J 4 bases; nucleotides not matched to a gene: 4. Germline assignment: CDR1 SEHNR and CDR2 FQNEAQ (reference sequence). The CDR3 totals 16 residues. The CDR3: CASSSRTSGTTGELFF. The CDR3 nucleotides are TGTGCCAGCAGCTCCAGGACTAGCGGGACCACCGGGGAGCTGTTTTTT.

Note on this clonotype: One junction end disagrees with the germline gene, perhaps due to a read error. The V and J genes are TRBV2 and TRBJ2-7, with TRBD1 matching over 7 bases. The CDR3 covers 14 residues. Germline CDR1 is SNHLY and CDR2 is FYNNEI. CDR3 coding DNA: TGTGCCAGCAGTGGGGGACAGCAACTCTACCAGCAGTACTTC. Protein product: CASSGGQQLYQQYF.

The chain is built from TRBV5-4 and TRBJ2-1; TRBD2 matches 9 bases. Germline loops: CDR1 SGHNT, CDR2 YYREEE (reference sequence). The ends lost 4 bases at V and 4 bases at J; junction bases unmatched: 6. The length of the CDR3 is 15 residues. The CDR3 DNA reads TGTGCCAGCAGCGGCGGAAGCGGGGGGTACAATGAGCAGTTCTTC. Its protein product is CASSGGSGGYNEQFF.